These 4 T cell receptor beta chains came from one sample sequenced in a study of blood T cell repertoires in COVID-19 (dated by TCRdb to about 2020). Library generation was performed with the immunoSEQ multiplex PCR assay. TCRdb limited this immuneACCESS table to in-frame rearrangements with V and J called. A share of clones is missing; checked studies link under half to unresolved V genes, and the rest is unexplained. Present in this sample are fewer than 200,000 clones, approximately 82% of which were seen just once. 3.6% of the sample comes from the top ten. Sequenced: PBMCs or T cells enriched from blood (not recorded which). These receptors came from a woman aged 45-65 years in a cohort exposed to, infected with or recovered from COVID-19 (not recorded which).

The chain recombines TRBV4-1 with TRBJ2-3; the D gene is possibly TRBD2 (6 bases). Germline-derived CDR1 and CDR2 are MGHRA and YSYEKL. The CDR3 consists of 16 residues. The V end lost 1 base, the J end lost 0 bases, and 11 bases lay between the germline ends. The CDR3, as DNA: TGCGCCAGCAGCCAAGGCGGGGACCTCAGCACAGATACGCAGTATTTT. This sequence encodes CASSQGGDLSTDTQYF.

The rearrangement links TRBV5-1 to TRBJ2-3; TRBD2 agrees at 7 bases. This CDR3 is 15 amino acids long. V trimming: 0 bases; J trimming: 5 bases; junction bases outside the gene matches: 6. Germline CDR1 and CDR2: SGHRS and YFSETQ. CDR3 DNA: TGCGCCAGCAGCTTGGATCTAGCGGCGCGAGATACGCAGTATTTT. This encodes CASSLDLAARDTQYF.

This clone appeared a single time. The CDR3 loop reads CASIQTGNTIYF. The DNA of the CDR3 is TGTGCCAGCATTCAAACAGGAAACACCATATATTTT. The chain has TRBV2 and TRBJ1-3; D gene unclear. Trimming took off 7 bases at V and 4 bases at J, with 8 bases between the two ends. Germline V gives CDR1 SNHLY, CDR2 FYNNEI. This CDR3 has 12 residues.

V usage is TRBV25-1 and J usage is TRBJ1-2; TRBD1 matches 7 bases. The CDR3 covers 18 residues. With 1 base clipped from V and 4 bases from J, the junction kept 15 bases outside the gene matches. Germline V gene lookup returns CDR1 MGHDK and CDR2 SYGVNS. The CDR3 nucleotides are TGTGCCAGCAGTGAATTTTCGGTTACGCAGGGGGAGGCCTATGGCTACACCTTC. Encoded protein: CASSEFSVTQGEAYGYTF.